This T cell receptor (beta chain) was obtained from a study of shared clonotypes between healthy human individuals. Study context: Two female and a few male donors aged 18 to 49 were enrolled. Study findings and constraints: Among a few donors, about 4.6% of naive CD4 clonotypes were found in common.

Regarding this clone: Its specificity is unknown.

The CDR3 is made up of 15 amino acids. Germline CDR1 SEHNR, CDR2 FQNEAQ (reference sequence). V lost 5 bases to trimming and J lost 5 bases; unmatched junction nucleotides: 6. Each PCR replicate from the sorted subsets contained about 200 ng DNA, which is about 30,000 T cell genomes. Only in-frame clones appear in the TCRdb table, and some are missing; sequencing was by immunoSEQ multiplex PCR. The sample records roughly 500,000 clones, approximately 95% being singletons. The chain combines TRBV7-9 with TRBJ2-5; the match to TRBD2 covers 12 bases. What was sequenced was naive CD4+ T cells sorted from blood. The subset is: CD45RA+ positively selected. The sequence was obtained from a woman aged 25 to 39 in good health. The CDR3 sequence: CASSRGTSGRETQYF. The CDR3 DNA sequence: TGTGCCAGCAGCCGAGGCACTAGCGGGAGGGAGACCCAGTACTTC.